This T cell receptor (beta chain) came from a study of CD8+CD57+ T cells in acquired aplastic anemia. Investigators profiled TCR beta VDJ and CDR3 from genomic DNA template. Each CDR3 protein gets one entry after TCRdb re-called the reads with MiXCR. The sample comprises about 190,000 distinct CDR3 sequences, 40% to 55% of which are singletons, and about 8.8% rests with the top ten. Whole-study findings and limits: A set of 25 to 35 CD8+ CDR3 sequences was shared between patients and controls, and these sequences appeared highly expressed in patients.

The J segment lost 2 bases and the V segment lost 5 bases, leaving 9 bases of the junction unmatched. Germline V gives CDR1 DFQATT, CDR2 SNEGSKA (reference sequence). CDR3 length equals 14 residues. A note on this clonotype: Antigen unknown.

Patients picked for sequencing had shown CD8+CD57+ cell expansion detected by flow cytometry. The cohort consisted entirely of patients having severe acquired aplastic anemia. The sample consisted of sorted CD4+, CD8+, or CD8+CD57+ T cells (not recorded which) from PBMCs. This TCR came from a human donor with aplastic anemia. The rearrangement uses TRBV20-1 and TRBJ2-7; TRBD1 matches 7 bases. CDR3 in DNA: TGCAGTGCTCTAGACAGGGACCGAACCTACGAGCAGTACTTC. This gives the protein CSALDRDRTYEQYF.